This T cell receptor beta chain was recorded in a study of T-cell memory formation after mild COVID-19. Study-wide context: TCR clusters were largely donor specific.

A single record per CDR3 protein comes from TCRdb applying MiXCR to the 5' RACE reads. The profile covers 80,000 to 90,000 distinct CDR3 sequences, with 20% to 30% appearing a single time and 35% to 50% taken by the ten largest. This clonotype was seen a few times. Its matching antigen is unknown. This CDR3 is built from 13 residues. Trimming pared 2 bases from V and 7 bases from J, leaving 11 bases between. Overall study findings and caveats: Later expanders leaned CD4+, whereas clones that contracted between day 15 and 85 were balanced CD4/CD8. A second wave of clones peaked on day 37, and their SARS-CoV-2 specificity went unconfirmed.

Material: PBMCs or a T cell subset sorted from them (not recorded which). The TCR was taken from a young man who had mild COVID-19 (a few samples of this study predate the infection). Cell type and time point are not known. This sequence joins TRBV12-3 or TRBV12-4 and TRBJ1-2; perhaps TRBD1 as D (5 bases). The DNA of the CDR3 is TGTGCCAGCAGTTTAAGTAAGGGGTCTGGCTACACCTTC. Its protein product is CASSLSKGSGYTF.